This T cell receptor beta chain derives from a study of cytomegalovirus exposure and HLA in healthy donors. The CDR3 spans 19 residues. CDR1 and CDR2 from the germline V gene are MGHRA and YSYEKL. V was pared by 1 base and J by 1 base, with 8 bases of the junction left unmatched. This clone was seen only once. 60 Vbeta and 13 Jbeta primers were used in PCR. Assay: immunoSEQ multiplex PCR; the TCRdb copy retains only in-frame clones and omits some. The top ten hold about 5% of the sample, which has fewer than 150,000 clones, 77% seen once. The V call is TRBV4-1, the J call TRBJ2-6; 9 bases fit TRBD2. The receptor's source is a man aged 50-59 years in good health and CMV-seropositive. The sample was PBMCs. CDR3 nucleotides: TGCGCCAGCAGCCAAGCGTTAGCGGGAGTTCTTTCTGGGGCCAACGTCCTGACTTTC. Translated: CASSQALAGVLSGANVLTF.